These 8 T cell receptor beta chains came from one sample sequenced in a study of cytotoxic CD8 clonotypes in ibrutinib-treated CLL. The repertoire was sequenced with immunoSEQ multiplex PCR; TCRdb's copy has only in-frame clones and lacks some. The sample lists hundreds of thousands of clones; around four fifths were seen once. The sample consisted of PBMCs, taken before ibrutinib treatment. Receptors were obtained from a human donor with chronic lymphocytic leukemia.

The chain uses TRBV28 and TRBJ2-7; the D is unclear. The CDR3 is 13 amino acids. Looked up from germline, CDR1 is MDHEN and CDR2 is SYDVKM. V was shortened by 1 base and J by 4 bases, with 8 bases between the two germline ends. The CDR3 sequence is CASSLSLGYEQYF. In DNA form, the CDR3 reads TGTGCCAGCAGTTTATCTTTGGGATACGAGCAGTACTTC.

This clone turned up a few times. This chain joins TRBV6-1 and TRBJ1-2; D remains unclear. CDR1 is MNHNS, CDR2 SASEGT, per germline. With 4 bases removed from V and 5 bases from J, the gap between germline ends came to 17 bases. The CDR3 covers 15 residues. CDR3: CASSGLGRERYGYTF. The CDR3 bases are TGTGCCAGCAGTGGACTAGGACGGGAACGATATGGCTACACCTTC.

This chain uses TRBV28 with TRBJ2-1, with 8 bases that match TRBD2. There are 21 residues in the CDR3. From germline, CDR1 is MDHEN and CDR2 SYDVKM. Trimming cost V 2 bases and J 7 bases; bases outside gene matches: 25. The CDR3 protein is CASSLHWVGRIKRETRNEQFF. CDR3 sequence (DNA): TGTGCCAGCAGTTTACATTGGGTTGGCAGGATCAAGCGGGAGACCCGGAATGAGCAGTTCTTC.

This chain links TRBV7-2 with TRBJ1-1; a possible D gene is TRBD1 (6 bases). This CDR3 comprises 17 residues. Per the germline V gene, CDR1 is SGHTA and CDR2 is FQGNSA. Trimming pared 5 bases from V and 2 bases from J, leaving 21 bases between. Here the CDR3 reads CASSATGTSLRNTEAFF. For the CDR3, the DNA is TGTGCCAGCAGCGCTACCGGGACATCCCTTCGAAACACTGAAGCTTTCTTT.

J is TRBJ2-7 and V is TRBV10-3; D may be TRBD2 (5 bases). CDR1 ENHRY and CDR2 SYGVKD come from the germline V gene. The CDR3 runs to 13 residues. V lost 3 bases, J lost 3 bases, and 9 bases lay in between. CDR3: CAISESSNYEQYF. The CDR3 nucleotides are TGTGCCATCAGTGAATCTAGCAACTACGAGCAGTACTTC.

The rearrangement uses TRBV27 and TRBJ2-7; no definite D call. Trimming took off 6 bases at V and 1 base at J, with 1 base between the two ends. Per germline, CDR1 MNHEY and CDR2 SMNVEV (reference sequence). The CDR3 runs 10 residues. The CDR3 sequence is CASRSYEQYF. The CDR3 nucleotides are TGTGCCAGCAGGTCCTACGAGCAGTACTTC.

This clone appeared a single time. The chain couples TRBV6-1 to TRBJ1-1; D might be TRBD1 (5 bases). Trimming shortened V by 4 bases and J by 4 bases, and 10 bases separated the two germline ends. Germline values: CDR1 MNHNS, CDR2 SASEGT. The CDR3 extends over 13 amino acids. CDR3 residues: CASSGRGITEAFF. DNA of the CDR3: TGTGCCAGCAGTGGTAGGGGTATCACTGAAGCTTTCTTT.

The V gene is TRBV6-5, the J gene TRBJ2-2; D possibly corresponds to TRBD1 (6 bases). The germline gives CDR1 MNHEY, CDR2 SVGAGI. Between the trimmed V and J ends, which lost 7 bases and 1 base, there was a span of 10 bases. The CDR3 extends over 14 amino acids. DNA for the CDR3: TGTGCCAGCAAAAGACAGGTGAACACCGGGGAGCTGTTTTTT. Residues: CASKRQVNTGELFF.